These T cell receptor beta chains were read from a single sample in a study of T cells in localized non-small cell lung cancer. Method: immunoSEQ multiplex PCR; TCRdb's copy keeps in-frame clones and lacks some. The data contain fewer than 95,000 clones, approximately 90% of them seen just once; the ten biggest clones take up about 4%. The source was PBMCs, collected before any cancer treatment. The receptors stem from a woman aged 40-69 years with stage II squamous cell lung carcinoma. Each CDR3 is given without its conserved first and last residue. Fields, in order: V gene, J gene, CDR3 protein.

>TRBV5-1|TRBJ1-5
ASSLGEGHPNQPQH
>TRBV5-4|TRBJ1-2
ASSFTPADYGYT
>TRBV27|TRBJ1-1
ASVGNTEAF
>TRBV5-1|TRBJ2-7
ASSLVGSGSGSYEQY
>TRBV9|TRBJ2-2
ASSVGPGGGTGELF
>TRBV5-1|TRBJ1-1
ASSAHRGGTEAF
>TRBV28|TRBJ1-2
ASTLGSFFDYGYT
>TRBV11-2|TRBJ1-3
ASSLHRSPGNTIY
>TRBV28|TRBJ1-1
ASSSGQPNTEAF
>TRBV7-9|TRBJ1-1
ASSLGPDEAF
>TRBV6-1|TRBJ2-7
ASSGTGSDYEQY
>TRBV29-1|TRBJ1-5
SVLTGGEGQPQH
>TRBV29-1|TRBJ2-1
SVQGAGGNEQF
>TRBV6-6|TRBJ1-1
ASSLGQGGTEAF
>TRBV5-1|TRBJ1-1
ASSLVSGLSAEAF
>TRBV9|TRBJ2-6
ASSRLDRGLTGANVLT
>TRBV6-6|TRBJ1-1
ASSLDRGTEAF
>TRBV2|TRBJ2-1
ASSSGHEQF
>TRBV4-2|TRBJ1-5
ASSLLERTGSNQPQH
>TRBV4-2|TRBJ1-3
ASSQELSGVGRVSSGNTIY
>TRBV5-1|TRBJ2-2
ASSLAAREGTGELF
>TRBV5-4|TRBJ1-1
ASSLATGGVSEAF
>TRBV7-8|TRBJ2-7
ASSLVGTGAYEQY
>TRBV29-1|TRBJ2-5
SAIPLAGARETQY
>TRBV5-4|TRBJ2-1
ASSLRGGQNNEQF
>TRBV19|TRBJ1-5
ASSEVNQPQH
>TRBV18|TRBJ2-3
ASRGGAFTDTQY
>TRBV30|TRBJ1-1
AWSNRAEAF
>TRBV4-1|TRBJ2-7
ASRFDRDFPYEQY
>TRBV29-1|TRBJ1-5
SVGLGPGEPQH
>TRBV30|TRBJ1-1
AWSHTEAF